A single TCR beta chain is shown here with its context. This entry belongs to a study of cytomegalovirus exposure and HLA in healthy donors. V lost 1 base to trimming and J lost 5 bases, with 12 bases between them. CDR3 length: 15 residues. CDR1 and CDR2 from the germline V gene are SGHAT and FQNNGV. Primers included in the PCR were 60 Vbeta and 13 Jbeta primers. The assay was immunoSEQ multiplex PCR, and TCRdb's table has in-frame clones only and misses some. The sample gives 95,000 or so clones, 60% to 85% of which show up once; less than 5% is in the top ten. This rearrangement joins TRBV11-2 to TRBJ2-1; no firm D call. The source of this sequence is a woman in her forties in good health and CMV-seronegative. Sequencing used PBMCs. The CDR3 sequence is CASSLGPAPNNEQFF. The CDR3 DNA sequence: TGTGCCAGCAGCTTAGGCCCCGCACCTAACAATGAGCAGTTCTTC.